This is a list of T cell receptor beta chains from one sample in a study of cytomegalovirus exposure and HLA in healthy donors. Generated by immunoSEQ multiplex PCR, the TCRdb table keeps only in-frame clones and is missing some. Of 95,000 to 110,000 clones listed, more than 65% are singletons. Sequencing was done on a sample of PBMCs. The receptors derive from a male donor in good health and CMV-seronegative. CDR3s include the opening cysteine and the closing phenylalanine or tryptophan. The D gene is left open where the match is weak. Not every row has a clone size; where given, it reads once, few, many or a size class.

TRBV4-2	-	-	TRBJ2-2	TGTGCCAGCAGACTGGGACTGAACACCGGGGAGCTGTTTTTT	CASRLGLNTGELFF
TRBV10-1	-	-	TRBJ2-1	TGCGCCAGCAGTGAGGCGACGGAGTACAATGAGCAGTTCTTC	CASSEATEYNEQFF
TRBV10-2	-	TRBD2	TRBJ2-7	TGCGCCAGCGGGACTAGCGGGAGTAGCGAGCAGTACTTC	CASGTSGSSEQYF
TRBV14	-	TRBD2	TRBJ2-7	TGTGCCAGCAGCCAAGACCCTCTTGGGACTAGCATTGGTTACGAGCAGTACTTC	CASSQDPLGTSIGYEQYF
TRBV6-1	-	TRBD2	TRBJ2-7	TGTGCCAGCAGTGAATCAGTAGCGGGCTCCTACGAGCAGTACTTC	CASSESVAGSYEQYF
TRBV28	-	TRBD1	TRBJ1-5	TGTGCCAGCAGTGGAGGTCAGGGGGCTGCTCAGCCCCAGCATTTT	CASSGGQGAAQPQHF
TRBV5-1	-	TRBD1	TRBJ2-5	TGCGCCAGCAGCACCGGGACAGCCCCCTGGGAGCAGTACTTC	CASSTGTAPWEQYF
TRBV7-3	-	TRBD1	TRBJ2-7	TGTGCCAGCAGCTTAGGGACAGGGGTTAACGAGCAGTACTTC	CASSLGTGVNEQYF
TRBV7-9	-	TRBD2	TRBJ2-2	TGTGCCAGCAGCCTCCCGACTAGCGGGAAGAACACCGGGGAGCTGTTTTTT	CASSLPTSGKNTGELFF
TRBV28	-	TRBD2	TRBJ2-7	TGTGCCAGCATCAGGGAGGGCCGGAACGAGCAGTACTTC	CASIREGRNEQYF
TRBV7-2	-	TRBD1	TRBJ1-2	TGTGCAGCCGCCTGGGCCGGGACAGAAGCTGTGGGTGGCTACACCTTC	CAAAWAGTEAVGGYTF
TRBV18	-	TRBD2	TRBJ2-3	TGTGCCAGCTCACCGGGACTAGCGGGATATACGCAGTATTTT	CASSPGLAGYTQYF
TRBV5-4	-	TRBD2	TRBJ2-3	TGTGCCAGCAGCTTGGGACTAGCCGGAGATACGCAGTATTTT	CASSLGLAGDTQYF
TRBV6-5	-	-	TRBJ1-2	TGTGCCAGCTCCTGGTCGGGTAACGGCGACTATGGCTACACCTTC	CASSWSGNGDYGYTF
TRBV19	-	-	TRBJ1-2	TGTGCCAGTAGTATACGGGGGTATGGCTACACCTTC	CASSIRGYGYTF
TRBV13	few	-	TRBJ2-1	TGTGCCAGCAGCTTAGGCGCTGGGAGCTCCTACAATGAGCAGTTCTTC	CASSLGAGSSYNEQFF
TRBV2	-	-	TRBJ2-2	TGTGCCAGCAGCTCGATACTAAGAACCGGGGAGCTGTTTTTT	CASSSILRTGELFF
TRBV5-1	-	TRBD2	TRBJ2-1	TGCGCCAGCAGCTCGACTAGCGGGAGGGCAAATGAGCAGTTCTTC	CASSSTSGRANEQFF
TRBV29-1	-	TRBD2	TRBJ2-7	TGCAGCGTTGAGACTAGCGGGACCTTGGAGCAGTACTTC	CSVETSGTLEQYF
TRBV7-8	-	TRBD1	TRBJ1-4	TGTGCCAGCTCGGGACAGATTAATGAAAAACTGTTTTTT	CASSGQINEKLFF
TRBV19	-	TRBD2	TRBJ2-1	TGTGCCAGTAATTCAATAGCGGGAGGTTACAATGAGCAGTTCTTC	CASNSIAGGYNEQFF
TRBV11-2	-	-	TRBJ1-3	TGTGCCAGCAGCCCCGGGAGGGCGACTGGAAACACCATATATTTT	CASSPGRATGNTIYF
TRBV2	-	TRBD1	TRBJ1-5	TGTGCCAGCAGGTCCGGGACAGGGAAAAATCAGCCCCAGCATTTT	CASRSGTGKNQPQHF
TRBV19	few	TRBD1	TRBJ2-2	TGTGCCAGTAGTAGTACCGGGACAGGGGCCGGGGAGCTGTTTTTT	CASSSTGTGAGELFF
TRBV4-1	-	-	TRBJ2-7	TGCGCCAGCAGCCAAGATTTTAGGACTCCGGAACCCTACGAGCAGTACTTC	CASSQDFRTPEPYEQYF
TRBV9	-	-	TRBJ2-7	TGTGCCAGCAGCCTAGTTGGACAGCCCACCTACGAGCAGTACTTC	CASSLVGQPTYEQYF
TRBV19	-	-	TRBJ1-4	TGTGCCAGTAGTTTAGGGGCGGGGCCCCCTCGTGAAAAACTGTTTTTT	CASSLGAGPPREKLFF
TRBV10-2	-	-	TRBJ1-1	TGCGCCAGCAGTGCAATACAGGAGTACACTGAAGCTTTCTTT	CASSAIQEYTEAFF
TRBV2	-	TRBD2	TRBJ2-5	TGTGCCAGCGGTGGACTAGCGGGAGATCATGCGTGGGAGCAGTACTTC	CASGGLAGDHAWEQYF
TRBV6-4	-	-	TRBJ2-2	TGTGCCAGCAGTGTAGGGGACACCGGGGAGCTGTTTTTT	CASSVGDTGELFF
TRBV19	-	TRBD1	TRBJ2-6	TGTGCCAGTACGGGACAGGGGAAGTCTGGGGCCAACGTCCTGACTTTC	CASTGQGKSGANVLTF
TRBV5-1	-	-	TRBJ2-1	TGCGCCAGCAGCTTGGAGTCTAACCGGTACAATGAGCAGTTCTTC	CASSLESNRYNEQFF
TRBV29-1	-	-	TRBJ2-2	TGCAGCGTTGGGGGCAGAACCGGGGAGCTGTTTTTT	CSVGGRTGELFF
TRBV19	-	-	TRBJ1-5	TGTGCCAGTAGTATTCTTCCTAGAGACGGTCCCCAGCATTTT	CASSILPRDGPQHF
TRBV2	-	TRBD2	TRBJ2-1	TGTGCCAGCAGGATGGGGGGGGGTGAGCAGTTCTTC	CASRMGGGEQFF
TRBV4-1	-	-	TRBJ2-1	TGCGCCAGCAGCCAAGATCGTGGCGGGGCATACAATGAGCAGTTCTTC	CASSQDRGGAYNEQFF